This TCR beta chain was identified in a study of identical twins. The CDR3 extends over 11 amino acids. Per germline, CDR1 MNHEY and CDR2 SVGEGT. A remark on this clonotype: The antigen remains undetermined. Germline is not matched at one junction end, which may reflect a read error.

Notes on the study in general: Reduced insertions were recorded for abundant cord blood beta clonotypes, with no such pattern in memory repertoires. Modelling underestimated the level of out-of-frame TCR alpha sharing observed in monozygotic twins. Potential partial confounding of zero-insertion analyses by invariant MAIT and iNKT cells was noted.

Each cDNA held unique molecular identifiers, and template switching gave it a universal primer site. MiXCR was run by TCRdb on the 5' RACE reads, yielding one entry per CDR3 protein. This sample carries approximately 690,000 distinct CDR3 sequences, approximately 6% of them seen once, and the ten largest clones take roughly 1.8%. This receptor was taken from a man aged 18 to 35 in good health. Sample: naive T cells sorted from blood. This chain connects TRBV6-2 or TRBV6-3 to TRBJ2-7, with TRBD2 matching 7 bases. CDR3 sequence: CASSYAGTILF. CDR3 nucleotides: TGTGCCAGCAGTTACGCCGGGACTATTTTGTTC.